One sample yielded the 17 T cell receptor beta chains listed below, sequenced in a study of cytomegalovirus exposure and HLA in healthy donors. It was with 60 Vbeta and 13 Jbeta primers that the PCR ran. This table comes from immunoSEQ multiplex PCR, and its TCRdb copy is limited to in-frame clones, with some not included. The data show about 260,000 clones, around four fifths seen once. The sequenced sample was PBMCs. These receptors originate from a middle-aged woman in good health and CMV-seropositive.

The J gene is TRBJ1-2, the V gene TRBV19; D may be TRBD1 (5 bases). Trimming stripped 6 bases from V and 2 bases from J, with 16 bases between. This CDR3 spans 15 amino acids. Germline values: CDR1 LNHDA, CDR2 SQIVND (reference sequence). This chain's CDR3 is CASSLDRPRNYGYTF. DNA for the CDR3: TGTGCCAGTAGCCTAGACAGACCGAGAAACTATGGCTACACCTTC.

The V call is TRBV15, the J call TRBJ1-5; D is undetermined. The V end lost 4 bases, the J end lost 0 bases, and 13 bases lay between the germline ends. Germline CDR1 LNHNV, CDR2 YYDKDF (reference sequence). CDR3 length equals 16 residues. The CDR3 is CATSIARVYSNQPQHF. The CDR3 DNA reads as TGTGCCACCAGCATTGCGCGAGTTTATAGCAATCAGCCCCAGCATTTT.

The V call is TRBV2, the J call TRBJ1-4; 10 bases agree with TRBD1. This CDR3 spans 18 amino acids. Germline CDR1 reads SNHLY; CDR2 reads FYNNEI. V gave up 3 bases and J gave up 10 bases; unmatched junction bases: 17. The CDR3 here is CASSESGTGDGGTRKLFF. In nucleotides, the CDR3 is TGTGCCAGCAGTGAGTCCGGGACAGGGGACGGAGGCACCCGAAAACTGTTTTTT.

The chain combines TRBV15 with TRBJ2-1; unclear D gene. V was clipped by 1 base and J by 4 bases, with 11 bases between them. The CDR3 has 15 residues. Germline assignment: CDR1 LNHNV and CDR2 YYDKDF (reference sequence). The CDR3 reads CATSRVNQVYNEQFF. CDR3 sequence (DNA): TGTGCCACCAGCAGAGTTAATCAGGTGTACAATGAGCAGTTCTTC.

The CDR3 region has the DNA TGTGCCTGGAGTACCGGACAGGGGGGGAGCTACACCTTC. This encodes CAWSTGQGGSYTF. This chain uses TRBV30 with TRBJ1-2, with 10 bases lining up with TRBD1. Germline V CDR1 and CDR2: GTSNPN, SVGIG (reference sequence). This CDR3 comprises 13 residues. The V and J ends lost 2 bases and 9 bases, in that order; junction bases with no gene match: 6.

CDR3 nucleotides: TGTGCCAGCAGCTCACATTCGACGGGGTCTCTAAACTATGGCTACACCTTC. It yields the protein CASSSHSTGSLNYGYTF. This chain links TRBV7-6 with TRBJ1-2, with unresolved D. Per the germline V gene, CDR1 is SGHVS and CDR2 is FNYEAQ. V shed 4 bases and J shed 2 bases, with 20 bases lying between them. The CDR3 spans 17 residues.

This clone was observed once. The chain links TRBV27 to TRBJ2-3; 8 bases agree with TRBD1. V lost 11 bases, J lost 2 bases, and 9 bases stayed unmatched. The length of the CDR3 is 14 residues. Per germline, CDR1 MNHEY and CDR2 SMNVEV (reference sequence). Here the CDR3 DNA reads TGTGCCGTTTGGACAGGGCTATACACAGATACGCAGTATTTT. Its translation is CAVWTGLYTDTQYF.

J is TRBJ2-7 and V is TRBV6-5; the match to TRBD1 covers 12 bases. Germline CDR1 and CDR2: MNHEY and SVGAGI. The J segment lost 9 bases and the V segment lost 2 bases, leaving 8 bases of the junction unmatched. The CDR3 has 15 residues. The CDR3 DNA sequence: TGTGCCAGCAGTTACACCGGGACAGGGGGCTCCGTGCAGTACTTC. Residues: CASSYTGTGGSVQYF.

The chain uses TRBV19 and TRBJ2-7, with TRBD1 matching 8 bases. This CDR3 is 13 amino acids long. CDR1 and CDR2 (germline): LNHDA, SQIVND (reference sequence). J gave up 4 bases and V 8 bases, and 7 bases lay outside the gene matches. The CDR3: CASSGTGLYEQYF. The CDR3 region has the DNA TGTGCCAGTTCCGGGACAGGACTATACGAGCAGTACTTC. The whole variable domain, filled in from reference TRBV19 and TRBJ2-7, reads DGGITQSPKYLFRKEGQNVTLSCEQNLNHDAMYWYRQDPGQGLRLIYYSQIVNDFQKGDIAEGYSVSREKKESFPLTVTSAQKNPTAFYLCASSGTGLYEQYFGPGTRLTVT.

V gene TRBV6-5 combines with J gene TRBJ1-2; D not resolved. Germline-derived CDR1 and CDR2 are MNHEY and SVGAGI. This CDR3 is 13 amino acids long. V lost 2 bases to trimming and J lost 7 bases, with 11 bases between them. CDR3 residues: CASSYREAGGYTF. DNA of the CDR3: TGTGCCAGCAGTTACAGGGAGGCGGGTGGCTACACCTTC.

A single count supports this clone. The chain carries TRBV7-2 and TRBJ2-1, with 8 bases that match TRBD2. This CDR3 comprises 16 residues. V lost 2 bases to trimming and J lost 8 bases; unmatched junction nucleotides: 11. From germline, CDR1 is SGHTA and CDR2 FQGNSA. CDR3 amino acids: CASSLTSVAGIYEQFF. CDR3 DNA: TGTGCCAGCAGCTTAACTTCAGTAGCGGGAATCTATGAGCAGTTCTTC.

This chain joins TRBV5-6 and TRBJ2-2; tentative D call: TRBD2 (6 bases). The CDR3 is made up of 15 amino acids. CDR1 SGHDT and CDR2 YYEEEE come from the germline V gene. V dropped 4 bases and J dropped 5 bases, with 15 bases sitting between them. DNA for the CDR3: TGTGCCAGCAGCACGGGACTGGCTTTTACCGGGGAGCTGTTTTTT. This translates into CASSTGLAFTGELFF.

The chain links TRBV29-1 to TRBJ2-7, with TRBD2 matching 13 bases. Germline V gene data show CDR1 as SQVTM and CDR2 as ANQGSEA. Trimming removed 5 bases from V and 7 bases from J; junction bases left unmatched: 8. The CDR3 contains 14 residues. In DNA form, the CDR3 reads TGCAGCGTTCAAACCACTAGCGGGAGGGGGGAGCAGTACTTC. Amino acid sequence: CSVQTTSGRGEQYF.

Details on this clone: The junction departs from the called germline gene at one end, perhaps through a read error. V gene TRBV7-9 combines with J gene TRBJ2-2; no firm D call. The CDR3 is made up of 17 amino acids. Germline assignment: CDR1 SEHNR and CDR2 FQNEAQ (reference sequence). This chain's CDR3 is CSSSPQSGSSNTGELFF. DNA for the CDR3: TGTTCCAGCAGCCCCCAGTCCGGGTCCTCGAACACCGGGGAGCTGTTTTTT.

The rearrangement uses TRBV6-1 and TRBJ2-7, with TRBD1 identical over 10 bases. This CDR3 is built from 14 residues. The V gene end was trimmed by 11 bases and the J gene end by 0 bases; junction bases not matched to a gene: 7. Germline lookup yields CDR1 MNHNS and CDR2 SASEGT. DNA for the CDR3: TGTGCCGTCCCCCGGGACAGGGGCTCCTACGAGCAGTACTTC. It codes for CAVPRDRGSYEQYF.

The V and J genes are TRBV29-1 and TRBJ2-1, with TRBD2 matching over 10 bases. Unmatched junction bases numbered 14, after V lost 3 bases and J lost 6 bases. There are 17 residues in the CDR3. The V gene's germline CDR1 is SQVTM and CDR2 ANQGSEA. The DNA of the CDR3 is TGCAGCGTTGAGGCGATACGAGCGGGAGGGCCGGTCAATGAGCAGTTCTTC. It yields the protein CSVEAIRAGGPVNEQFF.

The DNA for the CDR3 is TGTGCCTGGAGTCTGACAGCTGCTGAAGCTTTCTTT. Translated: CAWSLTAAEAFF. This chain links TRBV30 with TRBJ1-1; D may be TRBD1 (5 bases). CDR1 is GTSNPN and CDR2 is SVGIG in the germline V gene (reference sequence). Trimming cost V 2 bases and J 6 bases, with 10 bases left between them. The CDR3 is made up of 12 amino acids.